The present T cell receptor (beta chain) was sequenced within a study of T-cell reconstitution after alpha-beta-depleted transplantation in children. Study conclusions and caveats: Counts and diversity of T cells one year after transplant came mostly from newly produced T cells. Surviving recipient T cells and thymic progenitors underlay high day-60 TCRbeta diversity in some patients. Alpha-beta T cells present about two months after transplant were reported to originate from several hundred expanded graft clones.

The CDR3 consists of 14 residues. Germline V gene lookup returns CDR1 KGHSH and CDR2 LQKENI. V lost 1 base and J lost 2, with 8 bases in between. The library targeted TCRbeta and was prepared with unique molecular identifiers. TCRdb reprocessed the PCR reads via MiXCR and lists one record per CDR3 protein. The sample has about a million distinct CDR3 sequences; about 31% are singletons. In this sample, this clonotype turned up a few times. The antigen is unknown. The clonotype was recovered from a boy under two years old who had a stem cell transplant for SCID, so the T cells may come from the graft donor. The sample in question was PBMCs, mostly from graft donor cells, obtained 360 days after TCRalphabeta/CD19-depleted stem cell transplant. The chain combines TRBV18 with TRBJ1-1; D gene ambiguous. The CDR3 DNA follows: TGTGCCAGCTCACCACAGGTTACCAACACTGAAGCTTTCTTT. This sequence encodes CASSPQVTNTEAFF.